The present T cell receptor beta chain was sequenced within a study of blood T cells in healthy people across ages. Findings of the study overall: Estimated diversity that came from one million T cells was considered an underestimate.

Only a few counts were recorded for this clonotype. What it binds is unknown. CDR1 is MGHRA and CDR2 is YSYEKL in the germline V gene. The CDR3 is 14 residues long. Losses at the gene ends were 3 bases for V and 4 bases for J; bases not matched to a gene: 5. Peripheral blood from each donor was collected in a volume of about 10 milliliters. The use of a sample-barcoded 5' primer and a J-beta primer mix characterized a second PCR of about 6 to 12 cycles. With 12 random nucleotides, a template-switch adaptor tagged each individual cDNA molecule. A single record per CDR3 protein comes from TCRdb applying MiXCR to the 5' RACE reads. The data show 1.5 million to 2 million distinct CDR3 sequences, just under 50% seen once.

The sample taken for sequencing was blood. The chain has TRBV4-1 and TRBJ2-7; 8 positions match TRBD2. The sequence was collected from a woman between 40 and 50 years old in good health. The CDR3 nucleotides are TGCGCCAGCAGCCAGGCCGGGACTAGGTACGAGCAGTACTTC. Translating gives CASSQAGTRYEQYF.